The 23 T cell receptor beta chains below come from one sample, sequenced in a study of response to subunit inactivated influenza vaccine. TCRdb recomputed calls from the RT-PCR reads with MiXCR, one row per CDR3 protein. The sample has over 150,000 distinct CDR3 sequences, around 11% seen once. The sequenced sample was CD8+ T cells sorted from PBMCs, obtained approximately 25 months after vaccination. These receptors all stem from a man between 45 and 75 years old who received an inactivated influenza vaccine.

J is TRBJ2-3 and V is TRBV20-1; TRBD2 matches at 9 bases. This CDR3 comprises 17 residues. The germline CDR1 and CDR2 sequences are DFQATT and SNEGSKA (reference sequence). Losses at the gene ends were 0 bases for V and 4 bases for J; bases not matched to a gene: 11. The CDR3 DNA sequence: TGCAGTGCTAGAGATGCCGGGACTAGCCTCCCCCCAGATACGCAGTATTTT. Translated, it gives CSARDAGTSLPPDTQYF.

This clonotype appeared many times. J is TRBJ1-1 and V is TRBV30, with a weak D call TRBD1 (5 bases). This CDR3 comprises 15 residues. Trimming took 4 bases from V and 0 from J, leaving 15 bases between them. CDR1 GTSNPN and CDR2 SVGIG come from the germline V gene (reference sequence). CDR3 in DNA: TGTGCCTGGATACCATGGGGACCAATGAACACTGAAGCTTTCTTT. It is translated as CAWIPWGPMNTEAFF.

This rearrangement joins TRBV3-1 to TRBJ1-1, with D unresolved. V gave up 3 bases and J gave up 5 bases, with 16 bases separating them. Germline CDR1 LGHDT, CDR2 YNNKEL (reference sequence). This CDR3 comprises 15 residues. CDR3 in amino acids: CASSHKSRVFTEAFF. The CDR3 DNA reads TGTGCCAGCAGCCACAAGTCGAGGGTTTTTACTGAAGCTTTCTTT.

CDR3 in amino acids: CASHGGRGLYF. CDR3 nucleotides: TGTGCCAGCCACGGGGGAAGGGGACTGTACTTC. This chain connects TRBV28 to TRBJ2-7, with D perhaps matching TRBD2 (6 bases). The CDR3 has 11 amino acids. Germline V gene data show CDR1 as MDHEN and CDR2 as SYDVKM. V was cut by 8 bases and J by 12 bases, with 17 bases left in between.

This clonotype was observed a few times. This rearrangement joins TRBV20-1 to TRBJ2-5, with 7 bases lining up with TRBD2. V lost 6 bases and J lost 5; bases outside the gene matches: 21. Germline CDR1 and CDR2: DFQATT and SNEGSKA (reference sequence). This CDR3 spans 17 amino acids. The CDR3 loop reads CSAFVAGDEEVRETQYF. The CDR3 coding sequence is TGCAGTGCCTTCGTTGCGGGGGATGAGGAAGTACGGGAGACCCAGTACTTC.

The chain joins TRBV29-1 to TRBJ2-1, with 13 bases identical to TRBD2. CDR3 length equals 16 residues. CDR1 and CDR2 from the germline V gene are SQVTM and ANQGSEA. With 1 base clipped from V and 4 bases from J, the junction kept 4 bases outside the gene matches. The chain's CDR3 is CSVEGTSGSGYNEQFF. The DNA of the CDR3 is TGCAGCGTTGAAGGGACTAGCGGGAGCGGGTACAATGAGCAGTTCTTC.

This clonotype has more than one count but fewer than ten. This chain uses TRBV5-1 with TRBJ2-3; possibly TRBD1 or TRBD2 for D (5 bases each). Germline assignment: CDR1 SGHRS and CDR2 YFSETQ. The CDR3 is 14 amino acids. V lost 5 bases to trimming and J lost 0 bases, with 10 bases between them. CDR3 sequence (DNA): TGCGCCAGCAGGTCGGGACCTAGCACAGATACGCAGTATTTT. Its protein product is CASRSGPSTDTQYF. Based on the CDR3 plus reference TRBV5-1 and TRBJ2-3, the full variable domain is KAGVTQTPRYLIKTRGQQVTLSCSPISGHRSVSWYQQTPGQGLQFLFEYFSETQRNKGNFPGRFSGRQFSNSRSEMNVSTLELGDSALYLCASRSGPSTDTQYFGPGTRLTVL.

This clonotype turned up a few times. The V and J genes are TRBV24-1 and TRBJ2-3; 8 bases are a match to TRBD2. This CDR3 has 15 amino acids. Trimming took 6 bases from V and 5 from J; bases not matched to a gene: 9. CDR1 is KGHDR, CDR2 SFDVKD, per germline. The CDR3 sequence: CATSRSGAAVDTQYF. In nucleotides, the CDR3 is TGTGCCACCAGTCGTAGCGGGGCGGCGGTAGATACGCAGTATTTT.

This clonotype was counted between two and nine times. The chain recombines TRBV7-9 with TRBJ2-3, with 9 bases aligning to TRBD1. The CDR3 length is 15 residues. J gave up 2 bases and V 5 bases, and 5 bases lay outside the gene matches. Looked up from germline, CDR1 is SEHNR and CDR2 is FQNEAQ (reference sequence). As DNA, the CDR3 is TGTGCCAGCAGCCCCTACAGGGGGCCCACAGATACGCAGTATTTT. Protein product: CASSPYRGPTDTQYF. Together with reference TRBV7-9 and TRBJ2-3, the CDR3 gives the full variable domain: DTGVSQNPRHKITKRGQNVTFRCDPISEHNRLYWYRQTLGQGPEFLTYFQNEAQLEKSRLLSDRFSAERPKGSFSTLEIQRTEQGDSAMYLCASSPYRGPTDTQYFGPGTRLTVL.

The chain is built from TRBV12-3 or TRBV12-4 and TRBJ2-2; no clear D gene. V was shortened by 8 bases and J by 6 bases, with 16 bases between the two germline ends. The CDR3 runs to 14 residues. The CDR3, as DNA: TGTGCCAGCGAGCCCGGTCCAGGACCCGGGGAGCTGTTTTTT. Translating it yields CASEPGPGPGELFF.

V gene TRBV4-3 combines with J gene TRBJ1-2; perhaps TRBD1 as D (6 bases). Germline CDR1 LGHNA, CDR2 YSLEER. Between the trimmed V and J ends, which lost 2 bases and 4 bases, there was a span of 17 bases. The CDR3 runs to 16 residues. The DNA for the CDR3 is TGCGCCAGCAGCCAAACTACACTTAAAGGGGGCTATGGCTACACCTTC. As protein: CASSQTTLKGGYGYTF.

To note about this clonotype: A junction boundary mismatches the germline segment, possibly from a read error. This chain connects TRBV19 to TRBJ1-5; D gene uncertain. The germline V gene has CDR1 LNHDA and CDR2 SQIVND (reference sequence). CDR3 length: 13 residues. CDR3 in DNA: TGTGCCAGCAGTATCCATGGGGATCAGCCCCAGCATTTT. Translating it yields CASSIHGDQPQHF.

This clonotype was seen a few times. In DNA, the CDR3 is TGTGCCAGCAGATCTCCCGCCCAACAGGGAGGATACGGCTACACCTTC. This codes for CASRSPAQQGGYGYTF. The chain recombines TRBV7-9 with TRBJ1-2; D is possibly TRBD1 (6 bases). Germline CDR1 and CDR2: SEHNR and FQNEAQ (reference sequence). This CDR3 is built from 16 residues. The V and J ends lost 6 bases and 8 bases respectively, with 25 bases between them.

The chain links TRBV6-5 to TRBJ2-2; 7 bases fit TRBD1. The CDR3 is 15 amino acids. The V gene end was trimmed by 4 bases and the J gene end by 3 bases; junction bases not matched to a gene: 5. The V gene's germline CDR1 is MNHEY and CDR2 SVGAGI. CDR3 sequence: CASSSTGLHTGELFF. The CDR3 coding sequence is TGTGCCAGCAGTTCGACAGGGCTGCACACCGGGGAGCTGTTTTTT.

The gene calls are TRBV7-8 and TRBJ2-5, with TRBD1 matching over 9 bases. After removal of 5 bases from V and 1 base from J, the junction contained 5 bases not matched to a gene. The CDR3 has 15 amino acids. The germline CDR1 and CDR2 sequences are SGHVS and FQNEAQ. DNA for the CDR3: TGTGCCAGCAGCAAAAACAGGGGGCCCCAAGAGACCCAGTACTTC. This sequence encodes CASSKNRGPQETQYF.

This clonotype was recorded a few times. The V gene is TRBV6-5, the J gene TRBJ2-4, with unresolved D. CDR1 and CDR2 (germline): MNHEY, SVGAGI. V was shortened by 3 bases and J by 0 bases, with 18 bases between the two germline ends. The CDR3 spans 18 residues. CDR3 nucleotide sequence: TGTGCCAGCAGTTATACCGCGATCCAAAGTGAAGCCAAAAACATTCAGTACTTC. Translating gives CASSYTAIQSEAKNIQYF.

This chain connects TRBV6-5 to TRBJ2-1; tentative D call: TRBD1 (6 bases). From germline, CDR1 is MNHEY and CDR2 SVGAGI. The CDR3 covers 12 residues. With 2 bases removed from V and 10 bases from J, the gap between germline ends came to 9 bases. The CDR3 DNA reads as TGTGCCAGCAGTTACAACAGGGTGGAGCAGTTCTTC. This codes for CASSYNRVEQFF.

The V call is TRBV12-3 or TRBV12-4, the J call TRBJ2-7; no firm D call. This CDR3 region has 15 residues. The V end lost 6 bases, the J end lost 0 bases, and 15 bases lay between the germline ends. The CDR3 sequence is CASSFAWASSYEQYF. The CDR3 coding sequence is TGTGCCAGCAGCTTCGCATGGGCGAGCTCCTACGAGCAGTACTTC.

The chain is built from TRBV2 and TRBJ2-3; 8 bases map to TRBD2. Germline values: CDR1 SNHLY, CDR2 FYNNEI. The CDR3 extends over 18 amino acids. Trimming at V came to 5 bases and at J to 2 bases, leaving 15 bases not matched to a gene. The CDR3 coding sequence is TGTGCCAGCAGTCCCTTTAGCGCGGGGGGCCGACTCACAGATACGCAGTATTTT. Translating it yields CASSPFSAGGRLTDTQYF.

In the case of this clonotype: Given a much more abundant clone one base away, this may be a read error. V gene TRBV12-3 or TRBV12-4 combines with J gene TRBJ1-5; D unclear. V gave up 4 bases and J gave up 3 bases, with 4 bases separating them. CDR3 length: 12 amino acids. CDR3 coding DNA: TGTGCCAGCAGTTCCCCCAATCAGCCCCAGCATTTT. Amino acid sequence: CASSSPNQPQHF.

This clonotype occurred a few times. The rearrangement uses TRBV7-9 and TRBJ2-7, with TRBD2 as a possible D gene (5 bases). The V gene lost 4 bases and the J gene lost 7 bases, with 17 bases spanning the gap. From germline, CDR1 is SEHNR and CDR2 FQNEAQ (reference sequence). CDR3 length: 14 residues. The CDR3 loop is CASSSPGLPREQYF. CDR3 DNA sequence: TGTGCCAGCAGCTCGCCCGGACTCCCTCGGGAGCAGTACTTC.

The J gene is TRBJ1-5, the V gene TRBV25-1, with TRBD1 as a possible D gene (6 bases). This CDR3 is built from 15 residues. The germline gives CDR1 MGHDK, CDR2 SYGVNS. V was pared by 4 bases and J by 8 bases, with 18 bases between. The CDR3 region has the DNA TGTGCCAGCAGTGCGGTAGGGGGGAGCAACGAGCCCCAGCATTTT. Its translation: CASSAVGGSNEPQHF.

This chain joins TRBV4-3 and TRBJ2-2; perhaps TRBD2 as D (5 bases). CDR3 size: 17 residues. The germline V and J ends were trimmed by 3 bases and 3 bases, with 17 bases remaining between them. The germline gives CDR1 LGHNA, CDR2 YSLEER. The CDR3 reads CASSQQRSGFHTGELFF. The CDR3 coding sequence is TGCGCCAGCAGCCAGCAAAGATCGGGGTTCCACACCGGGGAGCTGTTTTTT.